These T cell receptor beta chains were read from a single sample in a study of T cell repertoires in cytomegalovirus infection. TCRdb re-called the reads through MiXCR, storing one row per CDR3 protein. In the table there are 150,000 to 200,000 distinct CDR3 sequences, 14% of which are singletons. Sequencing used PBMCs. The receptors originated from a human donor in good health (CMV status not recorded). Some clones in this sample may be carry-over from other donors' samples. Each CDR3 is given with its conserved first and last residue. A D gene is named only where the DNA matches it firmly. The size of a clone is reported for some rows only, either as once, few or many, or as a class for expanded clones.

CDR3 protein: CASSLEQGGINEKLFF
CDR3 DNA: TGCGCCAGCAGCTTGGAACAGGGCGGAATAAATGAAAAACTGTTTTTT
clone size: few
V gene: TRBV5-1
J gene: TRBJ1-4
D gene: .

CDR3 protein: CASSRPNISGSETQYF
CDR3 DNA: TGTGCCAGCAGCCGCCCCAATATTAGCGGGTCGGAGACCCAGTACTTC
clone size: few
V gene: TRBV7-8
J gene: TRBJ2-5
D gene: TRBD2

CDR3 protein: CASSFDPSLSEAFF
CDR3 DNA: TGTGCCAGCAGCTTCGACCCAAGCCTTTCTGAAGCTTTCTTT
clone size: .
V gene: TRBV5-4
J gene: TRBJ1-1
D gene: .

CDR3 protein: CASSPRAYSNQPQHF
CDR3 DNA: TGTGCCAGCAGTCCACGGGCGTATAGCAATCAGCCCCAGCATTTT
clone size: few
V gene: TRBV27
J gene: TRBJ1-5
D gene: .

CDR3 protein: CASSLGTDTYEQYF
CDR3 DNA: TGTGCCAGCAGCTTGGGGACTGACACCTACGAGCAGTACTTC
clone size: many
V gene: TRBV7-2
J gene: TRBJ2-7
D gene: .

CDR3 protein: CASSYFSNTGELFF
CDR3 DNA: TGTGCCAGCAGTTACTTCTCGAACACCGGGGAGCTGTTTTTT
clone size: .
V gene: TRBV6-8
J gene: TRBJ2-2
D gene: .

CDR3 protein: CASSPHRGANNEQFF
CDR3 DNA: TGTGCCAGCAGCCCCCACCGAGGGGCCAACAATGAGCAGTTCTTC
clone size: few
V gene: TRBV3-1
J gene: TRBJ2-1
D gene: .

CDR3 protein: CATSGGGSYNEQFF
CDR3 DNA: TGTGCCACCAGTGGGGGGGGCTCCTACAATGAGCAGTTCTTC
clone size: many
V gene: TRBV24-1
J gene: TRBJ2-1
D gene: TRBD2

CDR3 protein: CASSTRTGGFFYGYTF
CDR3 DNA: TGTGCCAGCAGCACCCGGACAGGGGGCTTCTTCTATGGCTACACCTTC
clone size: many
V gene: TRBV7-2
J gene: TRBJ1-2
D gene: TRBD1

CDR3 protein: CATRWTSGNYEQYF
CDR3 DNA: TGTGCCACGCGATGGACTAGCGGGAACTACGAGCAGTACTTC
clone size: few
V gene: TRBV6-2/TRBV6-3
J gene: TRBJ2-7
D gene: TRBD2

CDR3 protein: CASSFGGEANVLTF
CDR3 DNA: TGTGCCAGCAGCTTTGGCGGTGAAGCCAACGTCCTGACTTTC
clone size: few
V gene: TRBV12-3/TRBV12-4
J gene: TRBJ2-6
D gene: .

CDR3 protein: CASSYLRTYEQYF
CDR3 DNA: TGTGCCAGCAGTTACTTAAGGACCTACGAGCAGTACTTC
clone size: few
V gene: TRBV6-2/TRBV6-3
J gene: TRBJ2-7
D gene: .

CDR3 protein: CASRTGLPTDTQYF
CDR3 DNA: TGTGCCAGCAGGACTGGACTACCGACAGATACGCAGTATTTT
clone size: few
V gene: TRBV12-3/TRBV12-4
J gene: TRBJ2-3
D gene: .

CDR3 protein: CASSLSTGFIPGTEAFF
CDR3 DNA: TGTGCCAGCAGCTTATCCACAGGATTCATTCCGGGGACTGAAGCTTTCTTT
clone size: many
V gene: TRBV7-2
J gene: TRBJ1-1
D gene: .

CDR3 protein: CASSGRRGATDTQYF
CDR3 DNA: TGTGCCAGCAGCGGGAGGAGGGGGGCCACAGATACGCAGTATTTT
clone size: many
V gene: TRBV11-2
J gene: TRBJ2-3
D gene: .

CDR3 protein: CASSQDPLKETQYF
CDR3 DNA: TGTGCCAGCAGCCAAGATCCCCTCAAAGAGACCCAGTACTTC
clone size: .
V gene: TRBV4-2
J gene: TRBJ2-5
D gene: .

CDR3 protein: CASSLVASYEQYF
CDR3 DNA: TGTGCCAGCAGCTTAGTAGCGTCCTACGAGCAGTACTTC
clone size: many
V gene: TRBV7-2
J gene: TRBJ2-7
D gene: .

CDR3 protein: CASSLGRELLHEQYF
CDR3 DNA: TGTGCCAGCAGCTTAGGGCGGGAGCTCCTCCACGAGCAGTACTTC
clone size: many
V gene: TRBV11-2
J gene: TRBJ2-7
D gene: TRBD2

CDR3 protein: CASSQISTSGEQFF
CDR3 DNA: TGTGCCAGCAGCCAGATCTCAACTAGCGGCGAGCAGTTCTTC
clone size: once
V gene: TRBV7-4
J gene: TRBJ2-1
D gene: TRBD2

CDR3 protein: CASSDRGAKNIQYF
CDR3 DNA: TGTGCCAGCAGTGACCGAGGGGCAAAAAACATTCAGTACTTC
clone size: few
V gene: TRBV2
J gene: TRBJ2-4
D gene: .

CDR3 protein: CASSPMVGATFF
CDR3 DNA: TGTGCCAGCAGCCCTATGGTGGGGGCCACGTTCTTC
clone size: many
V gene: TRBV7-3
J gene: TRBJ2-1
D gene: .

CDR3 protein: CASSLAPGQGSYGYTF
CDR3 DNA: TGTGCCAGCAGCTTAGCGCCGGGACAGGGATCCTATGGCTACACCTTC
clone size: many
V gene: TRBV7-2
J gene: TRBJ1-2
D gene: TRBD1

CDR3 protein: CASSLVGVARNYGYTF
CDR3 DNA: TGTGCCAGCAGCTTAGTCGGCGTCGCTCGAAACTATGGCTACACCTTC
clone size: .
V gene: TRBV7-9
J gene: TRBJ1-2
D gene: .

CDR3 protein: CASSPPQGAIRETQYF
CDR3 DNA: TGTGCCAGCTCACCACCGCAGGGGGCGATTCGGGAGACCCAGTACTTC
clone size: few
V gene: TRBV18
J gene: TRBJ2-5
D gene: TRBD1

CDR3 protein: CASSQSGTGGGQPQHF
CDR3 DNA: TGCGCCAGCAGCCAATCTGGGACAGGGGGCGGTCAGCCCCAGCATTTT
clone size: .
V gene: TRBV4-1
J gene: TRBJ1-5
D gene: TRBD1

CDR3 protein: CASSRPGLAGEKGQFF
CDR3 DNA: TGTGCCAGCAGCCGTCCTGGACTAGCGGGGGAAAAGGGGCAGTTCTTC
clone size: .
V gene: TRBV14
J gene: TRBJ2-1
D gene: TRBD2

CDR3 protein: CASSVNRGLVW
CDR3 DNA: TGTGCCAGCAGTGTTAATCGGGGCCTTGTTTGG
clone size: many
V gene: TRBV25-1
J gene: TRBJ2-5
D gene: .

CDR3 protein: CASRQGANTGELFF
CDR3 DNA: TGTGCCAGCAGACAGGGCGCGAACACCGGGGAGCTGTTTTTT
clone size: .
V gene: TRBV6-4
J gene: TRBJ2-2
D gene: .

CDR3 protein: CATRGVVNTEAFF
CDR3 DNA: TGTGCCACCCGAGGGGTCGTGAACACTGAAGCTTTCTTT
clone size: .
V gene: TRBV27
J gene: TRBJ1-1
D gene: .

CDR3 protein: CASSRGITNEKLFF
CDR3 DNA: TGTGCCAGCAGCCGGGGAATAACTAATGAAAAACTGTTTTTT
clone size: many
V gene: TRBV7-9
J gene: TRBJ1-4
D gene: .

CDR3 protein: CASGIRNTEAFF
CDR3 DNA: TGTGCCAGTGGGATCCGGAACACTGAAGCTTTCTTT
clone size: few
V gene: TRBV19
J gene: TRBJ1-1
D gene: .

CDR3 protein: CASSLGSGTTGTEAFF
CDR3 DNA: TGTGCCAGCAGCTTAGGGTCCGGGACAACAGGCACTGAAGCTTTCTTT
clone size: many
V gene: TRBV7-2
J gene: TRBJ1-1
D gene: .

CDR3 protein: CASSIPGLGLTYEQYF
CDR3 DNA: TGTGCCAGCAGCATACCGGGACTAGGCTTAACCTACGAGCAGTACTTC
clone size: many
V gene: TRBV7-2
J gene: TRBJ2-7
D gene: TRBD2

CDR3 protein: CASSLSRGGNTEAFF
CDR3 DNA: TGTGCCAGCAGCCTAAGCAGGGGGGGGAACACTGAAGCTTTCTTT
clone size: many
V gene: TRBV7-2
J gene: TRBJ1-1
D gene: TRBD1

CDR3 protein: CASLRDSSLGANVLTF
CDR3 DNA: TGTGCCAGCCTCCGGGACTCCTCTCTTGGGGCCAACGTCCTGACTTTC
clone size: few
V gene: TRBV6-6
J gene: TRBJ2-6
D gene: .

CDR3 protein: CSAREEGGGYTF
CDR3 DNA: TGCAGTGCTAGAGAAGAAGGTGGTGGCTACACCTTC
clone size: .
V gene: TRBV20-1
J gene: TRBJ1-2
D gene: .

CDR3 protein: CASSQDMAGTEAFF
CDR3 DNA: TGTGCCAGCAGCCAAGATATGGCGGGGACTGAAGCTTTCTTT
clone size: many
V gene: TRBV14
J gene: TRBJ1-1
D gene: .

CDR3 protein: CASSGPPTEAFF
CDR3 DNA: TGCGCCAGCAGCGGTCCGCCCACTGAAGCTTTCTTT
clone size: .
V gene: TRBV4-1
J gene: TRBJ1-1
D gene: .

CDR3 protein: CASSLGIDYSYGYTF
CDR3 DNA: TGTGCCAGCAGCTTAGGAATAGACTATTCCTATGGCTACACCTTC
clone size: .
V gene: TRBV7-9
J gene: TRBJ1-2
D gene: .